The rows below give T cell receptor beta chains drawn from one sample of a study of Graves' ophthalmopathy and Graves' hyperthyroidism. TCRdb re-called the multiplex PCR reads through MiXCR, storing one row per CDR3 protein. The profile shows roughly 400,000 distinct CDR3 sequences, 15% of them singletons. The source material was peripheral blood. These receptors were collected from a woman between 18 and 30 years old with stable Graves' hyperthyroidism. CDR3s include the opening cysteine and the closing phenylalanine or tryptophan. Fields, in order: J gene, V gene, D gene, clone size, CDR3 DNA, CDR3 protein. D genes are given only for firm matches. Rows give clone size only sometimes, using once, few, many, or a class for an expanded clone.

>TRBJ1-3|TRBV18|NA|few
TGTGCCAGCTCACCACCCGGGTTCCCTGGAAACACCATATATTTT
CASSPPGFPGNTIYF
>TRBJ1-5|TRBV13|TRBD1|many
TGTGCCAGCAGCCCGGGACAGCTAAATCAGCCCCAGCATTTT
CASSPGQLNQPQHF
>TRBJ2-7|TRBV11-2|NA|many
TGTGCCAGCAGCTTAGGTCGACCACTTGAGCAGTACTTC
CASSLGRPLEQYF
>TRBJ2-2|TRBV6-7|TRBD2|NA
TGTGCCAGCTTTGGAACGACTAGCTTAAAGTCCGGGGAGCTGTTTTTT
CASFGTTSLKSGELFF
>TRBJ1-2|TRBV20-1|TRBD1|many
TGCAGTGCTAACAGGGGCTATGGCTACACCTTC
CSANRGYGYTF
>TRBJ2-5|TRBV6-2/TRBV6-3|NA|many
TGTGCCAGCAGTTACGGGTCTAGGGTCCAAGAGACCCAGTACTTC
CASSYGSRVQETQYF
>TRBJ1-6|TRBV6-5|NA|many
TGTGCCAGCAGGGGGGGAAGAGGGTTCCGTAATTCACCCCTCCACTTT
CASRGGRGFRNSPLHF
>TRBJ1-5|TRBV12-5|NA|few
TGTGCTAGTGGTTCCCCCCGGAAGGGCCTTTATCAGCCCCAGCATTTT
CASGSPRKGLYQPQHF
>TRBJ1-6|TRBV13|NA|many
TGTGCCAGCAGCTTACGAGGGAAGGGGGATTCACCCCTCCACTTT
CASSLRGKGDSPLHF
>TRBJ1-5|TRBV5-1|TRBD1|few
TGCGCCAGCAGGAGGGACGACAGGGGGGACAATCAGCCCCAGCATTTT
CASRRDDRGDNQPQHF
>TRBJ1-2|TRBV25-1|TRBD1|many
TGTGCCAGCAGTGTTCTGGGGGGGACAGGGTCTGGCTACACCTTC
CASSVLGGTGSGYTF
>TRBJ2-5|TRBV6-5|NA|many
TGTGCCAGCAGTTACGAACAGGTTGGCCGTACGGAGACCCAGTACTTC
CASSYEQVGRTETQYF
>TRBJ2-7|TRBV10-2|TRBD1|few
TGCGCCAGCAGTGGGGGAAACGGGGACAGGGGCCCAAATTCTTTTTACGAGCAGTACTTC
CASSGGNGDRGPNSFYEQYF
>TRBJ1-5|TRBV20-1|NA|many
TGCAGTGCTAGAGAACAGGGAGATCAGCCCCAGCATTTT
CSAREQGDQPQHF
>TRBJ2-7|TRBV4-1|NA|few
TGCGCCAGCAGCCAAGACACCACTTCCTACGAGCAGTACTTC
CASSQDTTSYEQYF
>TRBJ2-7|TRBV15|NA|many
TGTGCCACCAGCAGAGACCCGGGCCCATCTTACGAGCAGTACTTC
CATSRDPGPSYEQYF
>TRBJ2-5|TRBV6-1|NA|NA
TGTGCCACCGCGCGGGGCGTAGAGACCCAGTACTTC
CATARGVETQYF
>TRBJ1-5|TRBV6-2/TRBV6-3|NA|many
TGTGCCAGCAGTTACTCCTGGGAGAGCAATCAGCCCCAGCATTTT
CASSYSWESNQPQHF
>TRBJ1-1|TRBV5-1|NA|many
TGCGCCAGCAGCTTCGTAGATCAGGGAAAGATTACTGAAGCTTTCTTT
CASSFVDQGKITEAFF
>TRBJ1-5|TRBV6-1|NA|many
TGTGCCAGCAACAAAAGGGGGGGGTCTCAGCCCCAGCATTTT
CASNKRGGSQPQHF
>TRBJ1-2|TRBV4-1|NA|NA
TGCGCCAGCAGCCAAGTAGGGGGAAACTATGGCTACACCTTC
CASSQVGGNYGYTF
>TRBJ1-6|TRBV6-5|TRBD1|many
TGTGCCAGCAGTTATGGGACAGCTAATTCACCCCTCCACTTT
CASSYGTANSPLHF
>TRBJ1-1|TRBV12-3/TRBV12-4|NA|many
TGTGCCAGCAGTACCAACACTGAAGCTTTCTTT
CASSTNTEAFF
>TRBJ1-5|TRBV12-3/TRBV12-4|NA|many
TGTGCCAGCAGTTTCCAGGGTTATAGCAATCAGCCCCAGCATTTT
CASSFQGYSNQPQHF
>TRBJ1-1|TRBV6-2/TRBV6-3|NA|many
TGTGCCAGCAGTTACTCCTCACAGGCTCGTCCGGGAATAGCTTTCTTT
CASSYSSQARPGIAFF
>TRBJ1-1|TRBV20-1|NA|many
TGCAGTGCTAGAGATGTTGTTCAGGGCAACACTGAAGCTTTCTTT
CSARDVVQGNTEAFF
>TRBJ1-5|TRBV6-2/TRBV6-3|TRBD1|many
TGTGCCAGCAGTCGACGGACAGGCTTGACCCAGCATTTT
CASSRRTGLTQHF
>TRBJ1-1|TRBV10-3|NA|NA
TGTGCCATCAGTGAGTCAACCCACCTTGGGGCTGAAGCTTTCTTT
CAISESTHLGAEAFF
>TRBJ1-2|TRBV4-1|TRBD1|NA
TGCGCCAGCAGCCAAGTATCCGGGACAGGGCGAGGGTATGGCTACACCTTC
CASSQVSGTGRGYGYTF
>TRBJ1-1|TRBV7-8|NA|NA
TGTGCCAGCAGCTTACTATTGGCAGGGCCTGAAGCTTTCTTT
CASSLLLAGPEAFF
>TRBJ2-2|TRBV7-8|NA|many
TGTGCCAGCAGCCGTGACAGAACCACCGGGGAGCTGTTTTTT
CASSRDRTTGELFF
>TRBJ2-7|TRBV5-1|NA|many
TGCGCCAGCAGCTTGGAAGGGCACGAGCAGTACTTC
CASSLEGHEQYF
>TRBJ1-2|TRBV5-6|NA|few
TGTGCCAGCAGCTTGGCCGGTGGGGGACACGGCTACACCTTC
CASSLAGGGHGYTF
>TRBJ2-7|TRBV6-2/TRBV6-3|NA|many
TGTGCCAGCAGTTACTCCGTAGCGGAAACCTACGAGCAGTACTTC
CASSYSVAETYEQYF
>TRBJ1-1|TRBV6-5|TRBD1|NA
TGTGCCAGCAGTTACAACACAGGGGGCTTCAGCACTGAAGCTTTCTTT
CASSYNTGGFSTEAFF
>TRBJ2-7|TRBV7-9|NA|NA
TGTGCCAGCAGCTACGGACAGTCCTACGAGCAGTACTTC
CASSYGQSYEQYF
>TRBJ2-3|TRBV5-1|NA|many
TGCGCCAGCACCTCTTGGGGTGGGGGCGCAGGTTCTAGCACAGATACGCAGTATTTT
CASTSWGGGAGSSTDTQYF
>TRBJ1-4|TRBV12-3/TRBV12-4|TRBD1|many
TGTGCCAGCAGTTCCCACGGACAGGGAGGACTGTTTTTT
CASSSHGQGGLFF
>TRBJ2-7|TRBV4-2|TRBD1|NA
TGTGCCAGCAGCCAGGTCGGACAGGCCTACGAGCAGTACTTC
CASSQVGQAYEQYF